The next 32 T cell receptor beta chains were all read from a single sample in a study of T cell responses to AZD1222 COVID-19 vaccine. The repertoire was sequenced with immunoSEQ multiplex PCR; TCRdb's copy has only in-frame clones and lacks some. This sample has around 99,000 clones, with approximately 92% found just once. Sample: peripheral blood, taken 28 days after the second AZD1222 dose. The source is an adult who received the AZD1222 COVID-19 vaccine.

V is TRBV6-5 and J is TRBJ1-6, with a possible D match to TRBD1 (5 bases). The V gene's germline CDR1 is MNHEY and CDR2 SVGAGI. Trimming left V 7 bases short and J 7 bases short, with 14 bases between. This CDR3 has 14 residues. CDR3 sequence: CASTAGPMNSPLHF. The CDR3 DNA reads as TGTGCCAGCACCGCGGGACCGATGAATTCACCCCTCCACTTT.

In its sample, this clone was seen a few times. The rearrangement links TRBV5-6 to TRBJ2-5; either TRBD1 or TRBD2 may supply D (5 bases each). Germline V lookup: CDR1 SGHDT, CDR2 YYEEEE. Between the trimmed V and J ends, which lost 0 bases and 4 bases, there was a span of 10 bases. CDR3 size: 14 residues. The DNA of the CDR3 is TGTGCCAGCAGCTTGGCCTCAGGGAGAGAGACCCAGTACTTC. It encodes CASSLASGRETQYF.

The chain couples TRBV2 to TRBJ1-3; no clear D gene. V was shortened by 4 bases and J by 3 bases, with 13 bases between the two germline ends. Germline loops: CDR1 SNHLY, CDR2 FYNNEI. The CDR3 runs to 15 residues. The DNA of the CDR3 is TGTGCCAGCAGTGTGGAGATAGCCAGTGGAAACACCATATATTTT. Translating gives CASSVEIASGNTIYF.

The rearrangement uses TRBV24-1 and TRBJ2-5; D remains ambiguous. V lost 2 bases and J lost 5, with 8 bases in between. CDR1 and CDR2 from the germline V gene are KGHDR and SFDVKD. The CDR3 is 13 residues long. The CDR3 nucleotides read TGTGCCACCAGTGATTCTGGTCCGGAGACCCAGTACTTC. Its protein product is CATSDSGPETQYF.

This clone is a singleton in its sample. J is TRBJ1-2 and V is TRBV19; a possible D gene is TRBD1 (5 bases). This CDR3 has 14 residues. The V end lost 5 bases, the J end lost 9 bases, and 19 bases lay between the germline ends. From germline, CDR1 is LNHDA and CDR2 SQIVND (reference sequence). The CDR3 DNA is TGTGCCAGTAGTCCCGCCCAGTTCGGGACGAGCTACACCTTC. Translation gives CASSPAQFGTSYTF.

As regards this clone: The same CDR3 also results from other DNA sequences found in this sample. The genes are TRBV12-3 or TRBV12-4 and TRBJ2-5, with D unclear. V was cut by 6 bases and J by 2 bases, with 4 bases left in between. This CDR3 region has 11 residues. CDR3 sequence reads: CASSLQETQYF. The CDR3 DNA is TGTGCCAGCAGCTTACAAGAGACCCAGTACTTC.

Worth noting for this clone: Other nucleotide sequences from this sample produce the same CDR3. The chain joins TRBV28 to TRBJ2-1; 8 nucleotides agree with TRBD2. Germline CDR1 and CDR2: MDHEN and SYDVKM. The V and J ends lost 6 bases and 7 bases, in that order; junction bases with no gene match: 5. The CDR3 is 13 amino acids. The CDR3 is CASRLPGGNEQFF. The CDR3 nucleotides read TGTGCCAGCAGGCTGCCGGGGGGGAATGAGCAGTTCTTC.

V gene TRBV4-2 combines with J gene TRBJ1-5; the D is unclear. V lost 1 base and J 6 bases, leaving 7 bases between the germline ends. The CDR3 covers 13 residues. The germline V gene has CDR1 LGHNA and CDR2 YNFKEQ. CDR3 sequence: CASSQVSGQPQHF. Written as DNA, the CDR3 is TGTGCCAGCAGCCAAGTTTCAGGTCAGCCCCAGCATTTT.

A word on this clone: One junction end disagrees with the germline gene, perhaps due to a read error. This CDR3 reads CASSHSRVEPYGYTF. As DNA, the CDR3 is TGTGCCAGCAGCCACTCGCGGGTGGAACCCTATGGCTATACCTTC. The chain combines TRBV5-5 with TRBJ1-2; no clear D. This CDR3 region has 15 residues. Germline V gene data show CDR1 as SGHKS and CDR2 as YYEKEE (reference sequence).

This chain links TRBV10-3 with TRBJ1-4, with 7 bases that match TRBD1. The junction had 3 bases not matched to a gene; V was cut back by 2 bases and J by 0 bases. The CDR3 runs to 16 residues. Per germline, CDR1 ENHRY and CDR2 SYGVKD. In DNA form, the CDR3 reads TGTGCCATCAGTGAGACAGGGGTTGCAACTAATGAAAAACTGTTTTTT. Translation gives CAISETGVATNEKLFF.

The chain recombines TRBV9 with TRBJ2-3; TRBD1 might be the D (6 bases). The CDR3 consists of 16 residues. V shed 4 bases and J shed 0 bases, with 15 bases lying between them. Germline V gene data show CDR1 as SGDLS and CDR2 as YYNGEE. The DNA for the CDR3 is TGTGCCAGCAGCCCCAGGGGTGTTGTCAGCACAGATACGCAGTATTTT. Protein: CASSPRGVVSTDTQYF.

The chain employs TRBV11-1 and TRBJ2-5; weak D call: TRBD1 (6 bases). The CDR3 is 15 amino acids. Germline CDR1 reads SGHAT; CDR2 reads FQDESV (reference sequence). With 4 bases removed from V and 5 bases from J, the gap between germline ends came to 17 bases. The CDR3 DNA is TGTGCCAGCAGCTCCTCCACAGGGAGTCGGGAGACCCAGTACTTC. Translating it yields CASSSSTGSRETQYF.

The V gene is TRBV2, the J gene TRBJ1-2; 8 positions agree with TRBD1. The CDR3 runs 13 residues. The V and J ends lost 5 bases and 4 bases, in that order; junction bases with no gene match: 3. In germline, CDR1 is SNHLY, CDR2 FYNNEI. DNA of the CDR3: TGTGCCAGCAGTAAGGGACAGGTCTATGGCTACACCTTC. It encodes CASSKGQVYGYTF.

The chain is built from TRBV4-2 and TRBJ1-3, with 10 bases that match TRBD1. J lost 2 bases, V lost 3 bases, and 4 bases had no gene match. This CDR3 is built from 16 residues. Germline lookup yields CDR1 LGHNA and CDR2 YNFKEQ. This CDR3 reads CASSQGQGTTGNTIYF. CDR3 DNA sequence: TGTGCCAGCAGCCAGGGACAGGGGACGACTGGAAACACCATATATTTT.

V and J are TRBV30 and TRBJ1-5; maybe TRBD1 (5 bases). The CDR3 is 16 residues long. The V gene's germline CDR1 is GTSNPN and CDR2 SVGIG (reference sequence). With 1 base removed from V and 5 bases from J, the gap between germline ends came to 18 bases. The CDR3 is CAWSAPVQGGDQPQHF. CDR3 in DNA: TGTGCCTGGAGTGCCCCCGTCCAGGGAGGGGATCAGCCCCAGCATTTT.

This clone was seen just once. J is TRBJ2-1 and V is TRBV4-3; 10 bases agree with TRBD2. In germline, CDR1 is LGHNA, CDR2 YSLEER. CDR3 size: 16 residues. Losses at the gene ends were 0 bases for V and 4 bases for J; bases not matched to a gene: 3. The DNA for the CDR3 is TGCGCCAGCAGCCAAGAAACTAGCGGGATTTACAATGAGCAGTTCTTC. Translated, it gives CASSQETSGIYNEQFF.

The V gene is TRBV5-6, the J gene TRBJ1-6, with TRBD1 as a possible D gene (6 bases). V lost 4 bases to trimming and J lost 9 bases, with 17 bases between them. Germline CDR1 SGHDT, CDR2 YYEEEE. The CDR3 has 15 residues. In nucleotides, the CDR3 is TGTGCCAGCAGCGGAAAACAGGGCACGAGTTCACCCCTCCACTTT. This encodes CASSGKQGTSSPLHF.

The rearrangement uses TRBV28 and TRBJ1-2, with 7 nucleotides matching TRBD1. J gave up 4 bases and V 6 bases, and 8 bases lay outside the gene matches. Germline V lookup: CDR1 MDHEN, CDR2 SYDVKM. This CDR3 comprises 14 residues. CDR3 amino acids: CASRSGQSLYGYTF. In DNA form, the CDR3 reads TGTGCCAGCAGATCGGGACAGTCGCTCTATGGCTACACCTTC.

V gene TRBV5-1 combines with J gene TRBJ1-2; TRBD1 aligns across 8 bases. CDR3 length equals 14 residues. Germline CDR1 reads SGHRS; CDR2 reads YFSETQ. The V gene end was trimmed by 4 bases and the J gene end by 8 bases; junction bases not matched to a gene: 10. The CDR3 DNA reads as TGCGCCAGCAGCAAAATTCAGGGGGCTGAAGGCTACACCTTC. Protein sequence: CASSKIQGAEGYTF.

The rearrangement uses TRBV29-1 and TRBJ1-4, with a possible D match to TRBD1 (5 bases). Germline assignment: CDR1 SQVTM and CDR2 ANQGSEA. The CDR3 contains 13 residues. Trimming took 3 bases from V and 6 from J, leaving 11 bases between them. CDR3 nucleotide sequence: TGCAGCGTTGATGGGGCCGGTCATGAAAAACTGTTTTTT. Its protein product is CSVDGAGHEKLFF.

The chain couples TRBV3-1 (or the pseudogene TRBV3-2) to TRBJ2-1, with D maybe TRBD2 (5 bases). V was trimmed by 5 bases and J by 0 bases, leaving 17 bases between them. This CDR3 region has 17 residues. Per germline, CDR1 LGHDT and CDR2 YNNKEL (reference sequence). The chain's CDR3 is CASSSSVSVSSYNEQFF. CDR3 nucleotides: TGTGCCAGCAGCTCCTCCGTTAGCGTTAGCTCCTACAATGAGCAGTTCTTC.

This clone has only a few counts. This chain joins TRBV9 and TRBJ2-2; 9 bases match TRBD1. CDR1 SGDLS and CDR2 YYNGEE come from the germline V gene. This CDR3 is 14 amino acids long. The V and J ends lost 5 bases and 4 bases, in that order; junction bases with no gene match: 3. For the CDR3, the DNA is TGTGCCAGCAGGGGGACAGGGACCACCGGGGAGCTGTTTTTT. Protein sequence: CASRGTGTTGELFF.

The chain carries TRBV28 and TRBJ2-1; the match to TRBD2 covers 7 bases. V dropped 2 bases and J dropped 5; count of bases not matched to a gene: 3. This CDR3 has 14 residues. Germline CDR1 MDHEN, CDR2 SYDVKM. The DNA for the CDR3 is TGTGCCAGCAGTTTAGCCGGGAGGAACAATGAGCAGTTCTTC. Translating gives CASSLAGRNNEQFF.

The chain couples TRBV29-1 to TRBJ1-1, with D possibly TRBD1 on 5 matching bases. The CDR3 has 11 residues. Germline V gene data show CDR1 as SQVTM and CDR2 as ANQGSEA. The ends were cut back, 7 bases at V and 5 bases at J, with 11 bases in the middle. The CDR3 spells CSAIWGTEAFF. In DNA, the CDR3 is TGCAGCGCAATTTGGGGGACTGAAGCTTTCTTT.

This clone was seen more than once but under ten times. An end of the junction does not agree with germline; a read error may underlie this. The CDR3 DNA reads as TGTGCCAGCAGTTTATCGGGAGCGAGTAGCGGGAGCCTCTTC. This codes for CASSLSGASSGSLF. V usage is TRBV27 and J usage is TRBJ2-1, with TRBD2 matching over 9 bases. The CDR3 is 14 amino acids. Germline CDR1 and CDR2: MNHEY and SMNVEV (reference sequence).

The chain has TRBV2 and TRBJ1-1, with 7 bases matching TRBD1. The germline V gene encodes CDR1 SNHLY and CDR2 FYNNEI. V was clipped by 6 bases and J by 1 base; unmatched bases: 8. The CDR3 sequence is 15 residues long. The CDR3 sequence is CASSGTGQPNTEAFF. In DNA form, the CDR3 reads TGTGCCAGCAGCGGGACGGGACAGCCGAACACTGAAGCTTTCTTT.

A single count supports this clone. The V call is TRBV6-2 or TRBV6-3, the J call TRBJ1-6; D is ambiguous. V lost 2 bases and J lost 7, with 12 bases in between. The germline CDR1 and CDR2 sequences are MNHEY and SVGEGT. The CDR3 totals 15 residues. The CDR3 coding sequence is TGTGCCAGCAGTTACGGAACCCTATCCAATTCACCCCTCCACTTT. As protein: CASSYGTLSNSPLHF.

V usage is TRBV12-3 or TRBV12-4 and J usage is TRBJ2-5, with no clear D. Trimming took off 3 bases at V and 4 bases at J, with 3 bases between the two ends. The CDR3 runs 11 residues. The CDR3 DNA reads as TGTGCCAGCAGTTTCGGAGAGACCCAGTACTTC. Its protein is CASSFGETQYF.

This sequence joins TRBV3-1 (or the pseudogene TRBV3-2) and TRBJ2-7, with a tentative D call TRBD1 (8 bases). V shed 1 base and J shed 5 bases, with 18 bases lying between them. The CDR3 has 16 amino acids. The germline V gene encodes CDR1 LGHDT and CDR2 YNNKEL (reference sequence). CDR3 sequence: CASSQAGGTGSHEQYF. The CDR3 DNA reads as TGTGCCAGCAGCCAAGCCGGGGGGACAGGATCCCACGAGCAGTACTTC.

The genes are TRBV11-2 and TRBJ1-1; D might be TRBD1 (5 bases). The germline V gene has CDR1 SGHAT and CDR2 FQNNGV. The CDR3 has 17 amino acids. V shed 3 bases and J shed 1 base, with 18 bases lying between them. The CDR3 DNA reads as TGTGCCAGCAGCTTGTTCGGGGCACTCCGTAAGAACACTGAAGCTTTCTTT. Translated: CASSLFGALRKNTEAFF.

This clone was seen a single time. In DNA, the CDR3 is TGTGCCAGTAGCAAGTATGGGGGACAGGGGACCTACGAGCAGTACTTC. Translated, it gives CASSKYGGQGTYEQYF. The chain employs TRBV19 and TRBJ2-7; TRBD1 matches 10 bases. Germline loops: CDR1 LNHDA, CDR2 SQIVND (reference sequence). V lost 6 bases, J lost 2 bases, and 10 bases stayed unmatched. The CDR3 contains 16 residues.

The genes are TRBV5-4 and TRBJ2-5, with D perhaps TRBD1 or TRBD2 (5 bases each). Germline CDR1 and CDR2: SGHNT and YYREEE (reference sequence). V lost 5 bases and J 0 bases, leaving 17 bases between the germline ends. The CDR3 contains 16 residues. CDR3 region: CASRQGSPGNQETQYF. The CDR3 nucleotides read TGTGCCAGCAGGCAGGGTTCCCCGGGAAACCAAGAGACCCAGTACTTC.